The 5 T cell receptor beta chains reported below all come from one sample, sequenced in a study of shared clonotypes between healthy human individuals. Assay: immunoSEQ multiplex PCR; the TCRdb copy retains only in-frame clones and omits some. This table has about 750,000 clones, 90% to 95% appearing once. Naive CD8 populations comprised CD45RO-negative cells positively selected for CCR7, excluding terminally differentiated effector memory CD45RA+ cells. Source material: naive CD8+ T cells sorted from blood. Receptors originate from a man younger than 45 in good health.

This clone has only a few counts. V gene TRBV4-3 combines with J gene TRBJ2-2; TRBD1 is a possible D gene (6 bases). Between the trimmed V and J ends, which lost 2 bases and 6 bases, there was a span of 10 bases. Per germline, CDR1 LGHNA and CDR2 YSLEER. This CDR3 contains 14 residues. The CDR3 DNA reads TGCGCCAGCAGCCAACACAGGGTTTCCGGGGAGCTGTTTTTT. Translating it yields CASSQHRVSGELFF.

This sequence joins TRBV27 and TRBJ2-5; D uncertain. Per the germline V gene, CDR1 is MNHEY and CDR2 is SMNVEV (reference sequence). The CDR3 is 12 residues long. V lost 6 bases to trimming and J lost 1 base, with 6 bases between them. CDR3 coding DNA: TGTGCCAGCAGCCACTTCCAAGAGACCCAGTACTTC. Its protein product is CASSHFQETQYF.

The rearrangement uses TRBV21-1 and TRBJ2-1. TRBV21-1 is designated a pseudogene. This CDR3 comprises 18 residues. As DNA, the CDR3 is TGTGCCAGCAGCAAAGGGAAAAGAACAATTCCACCCTACAATGAGCAGTTCTTC. Amino acids: CASSKGKRTIPPYNEQFF.

The chain uses TRBV11-2 and TRBJ1-5, with a tentative D call TRBD1 (5 bases). CDR3 length: 15 amino acids. V was pared by 5 bases and J by 2 bases, with 13 bases between. In germline, CDR1 is SGHAT, CDR2 FQNNGV. The CDR3: CASSRGGEGNQPQHF. In DNA, the CDR3 is TGTGCCAGCAGCCGGGGGGGTGAAGGCAATCAGCCCCAGCATTTT.

The V call is TRBV9, the J call TRBJ2-3; TRBD2 aligns across 10 bases. In germline, CDR1 is SGDLS, CDR2 YYNGEE. The CDR3 runs 16 residues. Unmatched junction bases numbered 4, after V lost 2 bases and J lost 1 base. Here the CDR3 reads CASSVSSGRGTDTQYF. CDR3 sequence (DNA): TGTGCCAGCAGCGTTTCTAGCGGGAGAGGCACAGATACGCAGTATTTT.